This T cell receptor (beta chain) was recovered during a study of T cells in Graves' hyperthyroidism and ophthalmopathy (dated by TCRdb to about 2019). Regarding the research as a whole: Peripheral blood was collected at initial diagnosis, before any treatment. An independent validation cohort of under 20 hyperthyroidism patients and over 15 patients who later progressed to ophthalmopathy tested prospective prediction of ophthalmopathy. In roughly six Graves' hyperthyroidism patients, the study also compared T-cell repertoires from thyroid tissue with T-cell repertoires from blood. The paper reports TCR Vbeta CDR3 sequencing of 135 peripheral blood samples: 40 to 45 ophthalmopathy, 75 to 80 hyperthyroidism and around 17 progressor patients. The 85 to 100 discovery patients were divided at random into training and test sets in a 7:3 ratio. Following sampling, methimazole starting at 30 mg daily was given to hyperthyroidism patients, and high-dose intravenous methylprednisolone was given to ophthalmopathy patients. To identify TCR V-J signatures that set the groups apart, the researchers used a discovery cohort of 100 patients, made up of 40 to 45 with Graves' ophthalmopathy and about 60 with stable Graves' hyperthyroidism. The study at large found these results: No statistical method was used to fix the sample size in advance, and group allocation was not hidden from the investigators. A 13 V-J signature model separated ophthalmopathy from stable hyperthyroidism, with nearly 90% sensitivity and 81.08% specificity in cross-validation and 80%/75% in testing. In validation, the model predicted progression to ophthalmopathy a median of approximately 6.6 months before onset, with about 70% sensitivity and 72.22% specificity. Most expanded thyroid clonotypes (frequency above 0.001) were also found in blood, which suggests that blood repertoires may mirror thyroid immune responses.

In the ophthalmopathy patients, disease was moderately to severely active, with a Clinical Activity Score of 3 or more, a NOSPECS grade of 4 or more, and a duration of less than 3 months. Any patient with an uncontrolled infection, another autoimmune disease, pregnancy or lactation was excluded. Diagnoses relied on clinical symptoms, serum thyroxine and TRAb, thyroid ultrasound and orbital computed tomography. PBMCs were separated from 10 ml of fresh peripheral blood using Ficoll-Paque density gradient centrifugation. Trizol reagent was used to extract total RNA, and RNA quality was then checked on an Agilent 2100 Bioanalyzer. The CDR3 runs 15 residues from the cysteine to the phenylalanine. This entry keeps only the CDR3 DNA: 45 bases, framed from base 1. CDR1 and CDR2 are read off the germline V gene (reference sequence) as DFQATT and SNEGSKA. Germline trimming amounts to 5 bases on V and 5 bases on J, with 14 as the count of junction bases outside the gene matches.

Amplification of TCR beta CDR3 regions was carried out from RNA transcripts. The first round of RT-PCR for the TCR CDR3 was performed with the HTBI primer set and the Qiagen OneStep RT-PCR kit. Libraries were constructed in a second round of multiplex PCR, after which size selection and purification were carried out. The libraries were sequenced on an Illumina HiSeq2000 using paired-end 100 bp reads. Per the original workflow: SOAPnuke was used to process the raw data, throwing out any read that contained adapters or uncalled bases, had a mean Phred below 15, or lacked an exact constant-primer or identifier match. High-quality paired reads were merged using COPE v1.2.5, and each unique nucleotide sequence was defined as a clonotype. MiTCR v1.1 was used to align the clonotypes against IMGT TRBV, TRBD and TRBJ reference segments. The analysis was restricted to V-J combinations with a frequency above 0.0001, which together covered 98% to 99.2% of the repertoires. The TCS score was defined as F50 (clonal expansion) divided by E x V (chaos), with BLOSUM62-based TCRdist calculated between CDR3 peptides within each V-J. Welch's t-statistics and random forest reduced approximately 520 V-J features to some 14, which were used in a naive Bayes classifier (R e1071). The public reads were run again by TCRdb, first through fastp at Q25 and then through MiXCR, and only productive beta chains were kept. Each entry is one CDR3 protein sequence, shown with its most common DNA and genes. TCRdb, rather than the study authors, made the V and J calls. The sample table contains approximately 690,000 distinct CDR3 sequences; only one count was recorded for roughly 15% of them. The ten largest clones represent around 13% of the sample.

This clonotype was seen many times. The antigen this receptor binds is unknown. The sample holds no much larger clone one base away, and base qualities are not on file. The origin of this receptor is a woman in her 50s with Graves' ophthalmopathy. The chain is assembled from TRBV20-1 and TRBJ1-1, and 7 junction bases match TRBD1. The sequenced sample was blood. This receptor carries the CDR3 CSAFPPTGVLTEAFF. The nucleotide sequence is TGCAGTGCTTTCCCTCCCACAGGGGTGTTGACTGAAGCTTTCTTT.